This is a list of T cell receptor beta chains from one sample in a study of blood T cells in healthy people across ages. TCRdb reanalysed the 5' RACE reads using MiXCR and keeps one entry per CDR3 protein. This table holds approximately 2,000,000 distinct CDR3 sequences, approximately 40% found once. Sequencing was performed on blood. All receptors come from a human donor in good health. The CDR3 runs from the conserved cysteine through the conserved F or W. The D gene is left open where the match is weak. Size is omitted from some rows. Given values are once, few, many or a class for expanded clones.

v_call,d_call,cdr3_length,clone_size,j_call,cdr3_nt,cdr3_aa
TRBV10-3,-,11,-,TRBJ2-3,TGTGCCATCAGTGATTGGGATACGCAGTATTTT,CAISDWDTQYF
TRBV6-2/TRBV6-3,-,14,-,TRBJ1-1,TGTGCCAGCAGTTACTCGAAGTGGGGCACTGAAGCTTTCTTT,CASSYSKWGTEAFF
TRBV25-1,-,13,-,TRBJ1-1,TGTGCCAGCAGTTGGGGCCAGGGGACTGAAGCTTTCTTT,CASSWGQGTEAFF
TRBV5-1,-,14,-,TRBJ2-1,TGCGCCAGCAGCTGGGGTACAGGTCGGAATGAGCAGTTCTTC,CASSWGTGRNEQFF
TRBV13,-,15,once,TRBJ1-4,TGTGCCAGCAGCAGCCGGGAGGGACCAAATGAAAAACTGTTTTTT,CASSSREGPNEKLFF
TRBV20-1,-,14,once,TRBJ2-1,TGCAGTGCTCCTGGACGGAGCTCCTACAATGAGCAGTTCTTC,CSAPGRSSYNEQFF
TRBV19,-,15,-,TRBJ1-5,TGTGCCAGTAGTATGATGGGGCAGCACAATCAGCCCCAGCATTTT,CASSMMGQHNQPQHF
TRBV5-5,-,15,many,TRBJ2-3,TGTGCCAGCAGCTTGGCAGGCTTTAGCACAGATACGCAGTATTTT,CASSLAGFSTDTQYF
TRBV7-2,TRBD1,13,-,TRBJ1-1,TGTGCCAGCAGCTTTGACAGGGGTCCTGAAGCTTTCTTT,CASSFDRGPEAFF
TRBV4-1,TRBD1,15,-,TRBJ1-1,TGCGCCAGCAGCCTCTTCGGACAGGGTGCCACTGAAGCTTTCTTT,CASSLFGQGATEAFF
TRBV20-1,TRBD2,14,-,TRBJ2-7,TGCAGTGCTAGTGATAGCGGGGTTCCCTACGAGCAGTACTTC,CSASDSGVPYEQYF
TRBV11-3,-,12,-,TRBJ2-1,TGTGCCAGCAGCTTAGTTAGCAGTGAGCAGTTCTTC,CASSLVSSEQFF
TRBV6-4,TRBD2,15,few,TRBJ2-3,TGTGCCAGCAGTGACAGCGGGGGGACGACGGATACGCAGTATTTT,CASSDSGGTTDTQYF
TRBV24-1,TRBD2,15,-,TRBJ2-2,TGTGCCACCAGTGAGGGACTAGGTATCACCGGGGAGCTGTTTTTT,CATSEGLGITGELFF
TRBV2,-,13,-,TRBJ2-4,TGTGCCAGCAGCCCGACCGTGGAGGGCATTCAGTACTTC,CASSPTVEGIQYF
TRBV6-6,-,14,many,TRBJ2-5,TGTGCCAGCAGTTCCTCCCTGTACCAAGAGACCCAGTACTTC,CASSSSLYQETQYF
TRBV28,TRBD2,15,-,TRBJ2-7,TGTGCCAGCAGTCCAAGCGGGGCCCAAAACTACGAGCAGTACTTC,CASSPSGAQNYEQYF
TRBV6-6,TRBD1,13,few,TRBJ1-2,TGTGCCAGCAAACCTCCAGGGGGATGGGGCTACACCTTC,CASKPPGGWGYTF
TRBV10-2,TRBD2,16,few,TRBJ2-3,TGCGCCAGCAGTGATGGGACTAGCGGGGGCCCGGGTTTGGGGTATTTT,CASSDGTSGGPGLGYF
TRBV12-3/TRBV12-4,TRBD1,14,-,TRBJ2-3,TGTGCCAGCAGACCGACAGGGTACACAGATACGCAGTATTTT,CASRPTGYTDTQYF
TRBV7-2,TRBD2,16,few,TRBJ2-1,TGTGCCAGCAGCTTAGTTGTCAGCGGGGGGGGCAATGAGCAGTTCTTC,CASSLVVSGGGNEQFF
TRBV15,-,15,few,TRBJ2-7,TGTGCCACCAGCAGGGCCCACGAGGGCACCTACGAGCAGTACTTC,CATSRAHEGTYEQYF
TRBV29-1,TRBD2,14,-,TRBJ2-7,TGCAGCGTTGAAAAGGCTAGCGGGGGCAACACCCAGTACTTC,CSVEKASGGNTQYF
TRBV6-2/TRBV6-3,-,19,-,TRBJ2-3,TGTGCCAGCAGTTATTGGGCCCTCGAGACCTCTGGTTTCACAGATACGCAGTATTTT,CASSYWALETSGFTDTQYF
TRBV6-2/TRBV6-3,-,14,-,TRBJ2-5,TGTGCCAGCAAAACCAGACTGCTACAAGAGACCCAGTACTTC,CASKTRLLQETQYF
TRBV15,-,17,-,TRBJ1-5,TGTGCCACCAGCAGCGAGGGGGGGGCCGGGTTTGGTCAGCCCCAGCATTTT,CATSSEGGAGFGQPQHF
TRBV30,-,12,few,TRBJ2-7,TGTGCCTGGAGTAGGCAGGGCTACGAGCAGTACTTC,CAWSRQGYEQYF
TRBV28,TRBD1,13,-,TRBJ2-7,TGTGCCAGCAGGCGGACAGGGCTTTACGAGCAGTACTTC,CASRRTGLYEQYF
TRBV29-1,TRBD1,14,few,TRBJ1-2,TGCAGCGTTGAGAAGGGGGCGCGAAACTATGGCTACACCTTC,CSVEKGARNYGYTF